The sequence of this T cell receptor (beta chain) was determined in a study of CD8 T cells in Susac syndrome. The CDR3 extends over 12 amino acids. V lost 6 bases and J lost 4, with 7 bases in between. Germline V gene data show CDR1 as MDHEN and CDR2 as SYDVKM. Diagnostic criteria defined recently for definite or probable disease were met by the Susac syndrome patients. Reverse transcription of roughly 0.45 to 1 ug RNA was performed with random hexamers. By means of immunoSEQ multiplex PCR, TCR beta CDR3 spanning 54 Vbeta and 13 Jbeta underwent amplification. MiXCR, applied by TCRdb to the immunoSEQ multiplex PCR reads, yields one record per CDR3 protein. The data hold about 240,000 distinct CDR3 sequences, with almost 97% observed a single time.

The specimen sequenced was CD4+ T cells from PBMCs. The clonotype originates from a human donor with Susac syndrome. This chain connects TRBV28 to TRBJ1-5; D is ambiguous. Here the CDR3 reads CASRETNQPQHF. The CDR3 DNA sequence: TGTGCCAGCAGAGAGACGAATCAGCCCCAGCATTTT.